This T cell receptor (beta chain) was identified during a study of beta chain features in type 1 diabetes. Overall study findings and caveats: Type 1 diabetes patients showed a moderate but significant shortening of TCRB CDR3s in all four CD4+ subsets. More deletions and fewer insertions at VDJ junctions were seen in type 1 diabetes patients. Any HLA-type effect on TCRB rearrangement remained unresolved here.

Notes on this clone: What it binds is not known. Different DNA sequences within this sample yield the same CDR3.

Sorting that relied on CD45RO/CCR7/CD25/CD127/CD95/CD27 yielded CD4+ naive, central memory, regulatory and stem cell-like memory cells. V trimming: 4 bases; J trimming: 4 bases; junction bases outside the gene matches: 2. CDR1 and CDR2 (germline): SGHRS, YFSETQ. The CDR3 is 13 amino acids. Expressed TCRB transcripts were sequenced, since all the RNA that had been isolated was reverse transcribed. Data came from immunoSEQ multiplex PCR; TCRdb stores just in-frame clones and leaves some out. The data show around 430,000 clones, with approximately 30% seen just once and about 0.065% held by the top ten.

This receptor was identified in a man aged 18 to 29 in good health. Sequencing input: naive CD4+ T cells from blood. This chain joins TRBV5-1 and TRBJ2-7; TRBD1 agrees at 10 bases. In nucleotides, the CDR3 is TGCGCCAGCAGCCGGGACAGGGGTTACGAGCAGTACTTC. Amino acid sequence: CASSRDRGYEQYF.